This T cell receptor beta chain was sequenced during a study of technical replicates of blood from a few donors. The CDR3 covers 16 residues. Germline lookup yields CDR1 SGHKS and CDR2 YYEKEE (reference sequence). V dropped 4 bases and J dropped 4 bases, with 15 bases sitting between them. The protocol was immunoSEQ multiplex PCR, while the TCRdb copy is restricted to in-frame clones and leaves out a portion. Here the sample spans about 70,000 clones, roughly 97% being singletons. The source is a human donor in good health. Sequencing input: T cells isolated from PBMCs. The chain couples TRBV5-5 to TRBJ1-6; D not certain. The CDR3: CASSQQIADYNSPLHF. The CDR3 DNA follows: TGTGCCAGCAGCCAGCAGATCGCGGATTATAATTCACCCCTCCACTTT.